This TCR beta chain was identified in a study of T cell clonotyping in hematopoietic cell transplantation. General study findings and limits: At the given depth, recipient repertoires were over 95% de novo clonotypes. After transplant, recipient diversity fell while pathologically expanded clonotypes grew through day 180.

Assay used: immunoSEQ multiplex PCR; TCRdb lists only in-frame clones, some missing. The sample lists about 50,000 clones, around 84% seen once, with about 6.1% in the top ten. Time point denoted: recipient sample about 28 days before transplant, after cytoreduction. Samples: about 28 days before transplant, then days 30, 100 and 180 after. In germline, CDR1 is SGHAT, CDR2 FQNNGV. With 10 bases clipped from V and 1 base from J, the junction kept 6 bases outside the gene matches. This CDR3 region has 13 residues. Points on this clone: No antigen is known for it.

The J gene is TRBJ2-7, the V gene TRBV11-2, with 8 nucleotides matching TRBD2. The receptor comes from a man between 60 and 75 years old with biphenotypic leukemia. Some clones in this sample may be carry-over from other donors' samples. Sequences were derived from peripheral blood mononuclear cells, sampled before stem cell transplant. In nucleotides, the CDR3 is TGTGCCACCACCGGGACTAGTTCCTACGAGCAGTACTTC. Amino acid sequence: CATTGTSSYEQYF. Full variable domain (missing parts from reference TRBV11-2 and TRBJ2-7): EAGVAQSPRYKIIEKRQSVAFWCNPISGHATLYWYQQILGQGPKLLIQFQNNGVVDDSQLPKDRFSAERLKGVDSTLKIQPAKLEDSAVYLCATTGTSSYEQYFGPGTRLTVT.